The clone carrying this T cell receptor (beta chain) was detected ten times or more. The antigen remains unidentified. The CDR3 spans 12 residues. J lost 6 bases, V lost 3 bases, and 0 bases had no gene match. Per germline, CDR1 SGDLS and CDR2 YYNGEE. The entry originates in a study of CD8 T cells in ankylosing spondylitis. A quantitative 5'-RACE method, one with molecular barcodes, was used to make TCR beta libraries. TCRdb itself ran the 5' RACE reads through MiXCR, one entry per CDR3 protein. This table holds around 300,000 distinct CDR3 sequences, around a tenth found once. Study-wide results and limits: Researchers report that disease-linked clones proved CD8+ and relatively rare in peripheral blood.

V is TRBV9 and J is TRBJ1-1, with 9 positions matching TRBD1. The sequence was obtained from a female donor with ankylosing spondylitis or in good health (not recorded which). The sequencing input was blood, either unsorted or a sorted T cell fraction (not recorded which). The CDR3 region has the DNA TGTGCCAGCAGCGGACAGGGGGCTGAAGCTTTCTTT. Encoded protein: CASSGQGAEAFF.